This is a list of T cell receptor beta chains from one sample in a study of CD8 T cells in ankylosing spondylitis. MiXCR was run by TCRdb on the 5' RACE reads, yielding one entry per CDR3 protein. The sample has some 450,000 distinct CDR3 sequences; about 15% are singletons. The source material was blood, either unsorted or a sorted T cell fraction (not recorded which). Receptor source: a male donor with ankylosing spondylitis. CDR3s include the opening cysteine and the closing phenylalanine or tryptophan. D genes are given only for firm matches. Size is stated for part of the rows, as once, few or many counts, or as a class when the clone is expanded.

D	size	V	J	CDR3	DNA
TRBD2	-	TRBV20-1	TRBJ2-1	CSARDVSGSTVYNEQFF	TGCAGTGCTAGAGACGTAAGCGGGAGTACCGTATACAATGAGCAGTTCTTC
TRBD2	many	TRBV4-3	TRBJ2-3	CASSQTPGGLPDTQYF	TGCGCCAGCAGCCAAACTCCGGGAGGGCTCCCAGATACGCAGTATTTT
-	-	TRBV20-1	TRBJ2-3	CSARGRVQGTQYF	TGCAGTGCTAGAGGGAGGGTCCAAGGTACGCAGTATTTT
-	few	TRBV5-1	TRBJ1-2	CASSRGQTYGYTF	TGCGCCAGCAGCCGTGGACAGACCTATGGCTACACCTTC
-	few	TRBV12-5	TRBJ1-5	CASGLVHPRGSHNQPQHF	TGTGCTAGTGGTTTGGTACACCCCCGGGGTTCCCACAATCAGCCCCAGCATTTT
TRBD1	-	TRBV20-1	TRBJ1-1	CSARDRGQGKGNTEAFF	TGCAGTGCTAGAGATCGGGGACAGGGCAAGGGGAACACTGAAGCTTTCTTT
-	few	TRBV7-9	TRBJ2-2	CASSPPRTTGELFF	TGTGCCAGCAGCCCCCCGAGGACCACCGGGGAGCTGTTTTTT
TRBD2	-	TRBV11-2	TRBJ2-1	CASSRGGTSGSVSWIF	TGTGCCAGCAGCCGCGGGGGGACTAGCGGGAGTGTATCATGGATCTTC
-	many	TRBV12-3/TRBV12-4	TRBJ2-1	CASSRQAINNEQFF	TGTGCCAGCAGTCGACAGGCCATAAACAATGAGCAGTTCTTC
TRBD1	-	TRBV28	TRBJ2-7	CASREGTGVSYEQYF	TGTGCCAGCAGAGAGGGGACAGGGGTCTCCTACGAGCAGTACTTC
TRBD1	few	TRBV5-1	TRBJ1-2	CASSTRTGARIDYGYTF	TGCGCCAGCAGCACAAGGACAGGGGCTCGAATCGACTATGGCTACACCTTC
-	-	TRBV29-1	TRBJ2-3	CSVAPNQKGTQYF	TGCAGCGTTGCTCCGAATCAGAAAGGTACGCAGTATTTT
-	-	TRBV27	TRBJ2-7	CASSLYGAAGFREQYF	TGTGCCAGCAGTTTATACGGGGCGGCAGGGTTTCGCGAGCAGTACTTC
-	-	TRBV7-2	TRBJ1-2	CASSSQAGTRGGYTF	TGTGCCAGCAGCTCCCAGGCTGGGACTAGGGGTGGCTACACCTTC
TRBD2	-	TRBV5-6	TRBJ2-2	CASSRTSGRSGTGELFF	TGTGCCAGCAGCCGGACTAGCGGGAGGAGTGGCACCGGGGAGCTGTTTTTT
TRBD1	few	TRBV28	TRBJ1-1	CASKGATAYTEAFF	TGTGCCAGCAAGGGGGCCACAGCATACACTGAAGCTTTCTTT
TRBD1	few	TRBV6-5	TRBJ1-1	CASSYRPGQGGLNTEAFF	TGTGCCAGCAGTTACCGCCCGGGACAGGGAGGTCTGAACACTGAAGCTTTCTTT
-	few	TRBV3-1	TRBJ2-2	CASSQGGTQGSAGELFF	TGTGCCAGCAGCCAGGGGGGGACCCAGGGGTCCGCCGGGGAGCTGTTTTTT
-	-	TRBV7-2	TRBJ2-1	CASSLMGLDDNEQFF	TGTGCCAGCAGCTTAATGGGACTGGACGACAATGAGCAGTTCTTC
-	-	TRBV5-6	TRBJ1-1	CASSPLGGGNTEAFF	TGTGCCAGCAGCCCTTTGGGGGGTGGGAACACTGAAGCTTTCTTT
TRBD1	-	TRBV7-9	TRBJ1-3	CASSLGTGVGNTIYF	TGTGCCAGCAGTCTTGGGACAGGGGTTGGAAACACCATATATTTT
TRBD2	-	TRBV5-1	TRBJ2-2	CASSARLAGGPGTGELFF	TGCGCCAGCAGCGCCCGACTAGCGGGAGGGCCCGGCACCGGGGAGCTGTTTTTT
-	many	TRBV10-3	TRBJ2-7	CAISESGRSGYEQYF	TGTGCCATCAGTGAGTCGGGGAGGAGTGGATACGAGCAGTACTTC
TRBD1	many	TRBV10-3	TRBJ1-2	CAISSSGTGIGGGYTF	TGTGCCATCAGTTCCTCCGGGACAGGGATCGGGGGTGGCTACACCTTC
TRBD2	-	TRBV11-2	TRBJ2-2	CASSPAAGHTGELFF	TGTGCCAGCAGCCCGGCAGCGGGGCACACCGGGGAGCTGTTTTTT
-	few	TRBV7-9	TRBJ1-1	CASGSRYTEAFF	TGTGCCAGCGGAAGTAGATACACTGAAGCTTTCTTT